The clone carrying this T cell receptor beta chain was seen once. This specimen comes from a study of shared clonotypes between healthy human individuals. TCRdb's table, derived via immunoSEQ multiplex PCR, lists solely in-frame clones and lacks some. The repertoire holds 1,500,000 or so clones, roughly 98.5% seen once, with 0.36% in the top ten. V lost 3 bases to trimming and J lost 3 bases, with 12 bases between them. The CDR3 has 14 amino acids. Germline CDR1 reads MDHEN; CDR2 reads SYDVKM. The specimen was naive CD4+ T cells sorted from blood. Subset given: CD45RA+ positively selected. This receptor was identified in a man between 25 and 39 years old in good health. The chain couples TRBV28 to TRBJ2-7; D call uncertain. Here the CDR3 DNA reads TGTGCCAGCAGTTTTTTGCTAGGGAACTACGAGCAGTACTTC. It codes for CASSFLLGNYEQYF.